This passage covers 13 T cell receptor beta chains from one sample sequenced in a study of blood T cell repertoires in COVID-19 (dated by TCRdb to 2020 to 2021). Library generation was performed with the immunoSEQ multiplex PCR assay. In its TCRdb copy, this immuneACCESS table keeps in-frame sequences only and misses some clones. Where compared with another copy, unresolved V genes explain less than half of these, and the others have no known cause. The table for this sample lists 95,000 or so clones; roughly 81% of them were counted only once. In total, the top ten clones hold around 4.8% of the sample. Sequencing was carried out using peripheral blood. These receptors all stem from a man older than 75 with COVID-19, enrolled during active disease.

The CDR3 sequence: CASSLSRGTGRKNIQYF. CDR3 nucleotides: TGTGCCAGCAGCCTATCGAGGGGGACAGGGCGCAAAAACATTCAGTACTTC. The gene calls are TRBV6-2 or TRBV6-3 and TRBJ2-4, with 9 bases fitting TRBD1. Germline V gene data show CDR1 as MNHEY and CDR2 as SVGEGT. With V trimmed by 6 bases and J by 3 bases, 12 bases remained unmatched. This CDR3 contains 17 residues.

This clone was detected only a few times. The chain links TRBV24-1 to TRBJ2-7; 7 bases map to TRBD1. The J segment lost 4 bases and the V segment lost 3 bases, leaving 14 bases of the junction unmatched. There are 17 residues in the CDR3. Germline V lookup: CDR1 KGHDR, CDR2 SFDVKD. DNA of the CDR3: TGTGCCACCAGTGATCTCAGACAGGGCAAACAATTTTACGAGCAGTACTTC. It yields the protein CATSDLRQGKQFYEQYF.

This clone was detected only once. The gene calls are TRBV19 and TRBJ1-5; 7 bases line up with TRBD1. The V and J ends lost 6 bases and 4 bases, in that order; junction bases with no gene match: 9. The germline gives CDR1 LNHDA, CDR2 SQIVND (reference sequence). This CDR3 region has 15 residues. The CDR3 region is CASSTGTEINQPQHF. The CDR3 DNA reads TGTGCCAGTAGCACCGGGACAGAGATAAATCAGCCCCAGCATTTT.

This clone has more than one count but fewer than ten. This rearrangement joins TRBV5-4 to TRBJ2-3; the match to TRBD2 covers 12 bases. The V gene's germline CDR1 is SGHNT and CDR2 YYREEE (reference sequence). V lost 1 base to trimming and J lost 8 bases; unmatched junction nucleotides: 5. This CDR3 comprises 15 residues. The CDR3 DNA reads as TGTGCCAGCAGCTTGCGGACTAGCGGGATTCGTACGCAGTATTTT. As protein: CASSLRTSGIRTQYF. Full variable domain (outside the CDR3, taken from reference TRBV5-4 and TRBJ2-3): ETGVTQSPTHLIKTRGQQVTLRCSSQSGHNTVSWYQQALGQGPQFIFQYYREEENGRGNFPPRFSGLQFPNYSSELNVNALELDDSALYLCASSLRTSGIRTQYFGPGTRLTVL.

V and J are TRBV9 and TRBJ2-5; TRBD1 agrees at 9 bases. Germline trimming cut 4 bases from V and 4 bases from J; bases unmatched to any gene: 8. The germline gives CDR1 SGDLS, CDR2 YYNGEE. The CDR3 is 15 amino acids. CDR3 DNA sequence: TGTGCCAGCAGCACCCGGACAGGGGTAGGAGAGACCCAGTACTTC. Amino acids: CASSTRTGVGETQYF.

J is TRBJ2-5 and V is TRBV7-2; 10 positions match TRBD2. The CDR3 totals 14 residues. CDR1 is SGHTA, CDR2 FQGNSA, per germline. The J segment lost 7 bases and the V segment lost 9 bases, leaving 11 bases of the junction unmatched. CDR3 sequence: CASREAGGLGTQYF. In nucleotides, the CDR3 is TGTGCCAGTCGGGAAGCGGGGGGGCTTGGGACCCAGTACTTC.

This chain joins TRBV20-1 and TRBJ2-2; no definite D call. Germline V gives CDR1 DFQATT, CDR2 SNEGSKA (reference sequence). The ends were cut back, 3 bases at V and 2 bases at J, with 4 bases in the middle. The CDR3 is 12 residues long. The CDR3 sequence: CSASYNTGELFF. The CDR3 nucleotides read TGCAGTGCTAGTTATAACACCGGGGAGCTGTTTTTT.

This rearrangement joins TRBV30 to TRBJ1-1; the D gene is possibly TRBD1 (5 bases). Germline CDR1 reads GTSNPN; CDR2 reads SVGIG (reference sequence). Trimming left V 0 bases short and J 1 base short, with 18 bases between. The CDR3 contains 17 residues. The CDR3 is CAWSVQRGRIGNTEAFF. In DNA, the CDR3 is TGTGCCTGGAGTGTACAACGGGGGAGGATTGGGAACACTGAAGCTTTCTTT.

The chain employs TRBV18 and TRBJ2-5, with 7 positions matching TRBD2. The CDR3 consists of 14 residues. V dropped 3 bases and J dropped 5; count of bases not matched to a gene: 6. Germline CDR1 is KGHSH and CDR2 is LQKENI. This CDR3 reads CASSPSGRTETQYF. In nucleotides, the CDR3 is TGTGCCAGCTCACCCTCCGGGAGGACTGAGACCCAGTACTTC.

The chain couples TRBV29-1 to TRBJ2-1; weak D call: TRBD2 (6 bases). The V end was cut by 4 bases, the J end by 8 bases, with 15 bases between. This CDR3 is built from 13 residues. The germline CDR1 and CDR2 sequences are SQVTM and ANQGSEA. The DNA for the CDR3 is TGCAGCGTTGGACATAGTGGCGGGGATGAGCAGTTCTTC. This encodes CSVGHSGGDEQFF.

The rearrangement links TRBV19 to TRBJ1-1; no clear D. The germline gives CDR1 LNHDA, CDR2 SQIVND (reference sequence). Trimming cost V 3 bases and J 4 bases, with 9 bases left between them. CDR3 length: 13 amino acids. CDR3 sequence reads: CASSIKIGTEAFF. The CDR3 DNA follows: TGTGCCAGTAGTATCAAGATCGGCACTGAAGCTTTCTTT.

J is TRBJ1-5 and V is TRBV19; D might be TRBD1 (6 bases). From germline, CDR1 is LNHDA and CDR2 SQIVND (reference sequence). This CDR3 region has 15 residues. V was pared by 0 bases and J by 4 bases, with 10 bases between. CDR3 nucleotide sequence: TGTGCCAGTAGTATAGACCGGACAGTAAATCAGCCCCAGCATTTT. Protein: CASSIDRTVNQPQHF.

The chain employs TRBV14 and TRBJ2-1; TRBD2 matches 7 bases. The CDR3 consists of 15 residues. V dropped 0 bases and J dropped 9; count of bases not matched to a gene: 8. Germline V gives CDR1 SGHDN, CDR2 FVKESK. The DNA of the CDR3 is TGTGCCAGCAGCCAAGACAGGAAGCGGGAAGGTGAGCAGTTCTTC. Amino acids: CASSQDRKREGEQFF. The full variable domain, its missing parts supplied by reference TRBV14 and TRBJ2-1, is EAGVTQFPSHSVIEKGQTVTLRCDPISGHDNLYWYRRVMGKEIKFLLHFVKESKQDESGMPNNRFLAERTGGTYSTLKVQPAELEDSGVYFCASSQDRKREGEQFFGPGTRLTVL.